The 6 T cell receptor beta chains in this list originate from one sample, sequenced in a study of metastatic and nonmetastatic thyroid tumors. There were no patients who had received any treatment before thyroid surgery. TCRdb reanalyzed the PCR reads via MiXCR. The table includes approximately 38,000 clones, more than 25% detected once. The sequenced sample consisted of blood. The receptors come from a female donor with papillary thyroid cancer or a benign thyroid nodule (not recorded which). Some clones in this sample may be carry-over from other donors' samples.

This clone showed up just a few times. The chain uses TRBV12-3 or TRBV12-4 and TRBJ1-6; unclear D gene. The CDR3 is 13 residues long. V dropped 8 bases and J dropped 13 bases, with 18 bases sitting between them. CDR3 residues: CASSPNPIAPLHF. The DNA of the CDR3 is TGTGCCAGCTCCCCAAACCCGATAGCCCCCCTCCACTTT.

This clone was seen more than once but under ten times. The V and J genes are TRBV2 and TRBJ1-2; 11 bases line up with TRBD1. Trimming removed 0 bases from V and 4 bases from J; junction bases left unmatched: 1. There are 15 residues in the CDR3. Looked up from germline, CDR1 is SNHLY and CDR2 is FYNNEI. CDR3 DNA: TGTGCCAGCAGTGAAGCGGGACAGGGGGTCTATGGCTACACCTTC. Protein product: CASSEAGQGVYGYTF.

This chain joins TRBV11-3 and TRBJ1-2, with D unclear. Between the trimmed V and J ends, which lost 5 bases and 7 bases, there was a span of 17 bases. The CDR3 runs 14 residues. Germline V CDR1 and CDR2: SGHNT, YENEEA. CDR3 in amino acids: CASSPSNPDLGYTF. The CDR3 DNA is TGTGCCAGCAGCCCCTCCAACCCGGACCTTGGCTACACCTTC.

The CDR3 nucleotides are TGTGCCAGCAGCCATGACAGGGGGAACTACGAGCAGTACTTC. Translating gives CASSHDRGNYEQYF. The chain employs TRBV4-2 and TRBJ2-7, with 9 bases identical to TRBD1. Germline CDR1 is LGHNA and CDR2 is YNFKEQ. V was clipped by 3 bases and J by 3 bases; unmatched bases: 3. The CDR3 runs 14 residues.

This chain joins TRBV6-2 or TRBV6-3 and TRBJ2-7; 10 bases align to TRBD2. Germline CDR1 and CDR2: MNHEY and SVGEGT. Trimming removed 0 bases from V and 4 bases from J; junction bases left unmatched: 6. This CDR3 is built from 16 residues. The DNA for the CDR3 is TGTGCCAGCAGTTACTCAGGACTAGCGGAGTCATACGAGCAGTACTTC. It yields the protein CASSYSGLAESYEQYF.

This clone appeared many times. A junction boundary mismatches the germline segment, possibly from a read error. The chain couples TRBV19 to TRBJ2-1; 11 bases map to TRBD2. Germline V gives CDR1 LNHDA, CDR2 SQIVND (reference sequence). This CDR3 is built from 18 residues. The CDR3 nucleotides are TGTGCCAGTAATATAGATCGCGGGGCTAGCGGGAGGCACAATGAGCAGTTCTTC. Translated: CASNIDRGASGRHNEQFF.